The rows below give T cell receptor beta chains drawn from one sample of a study of early T cells in non-severe SARS-CoV-2 infection. From the 5' RACE reads, TCRdb called clonotypes with MiXCR, one entry per CDR3 protein. The sample includes over 55,000 distinct CDR3 sequences, approximately 12% of them seen just once. Specimen: whole blood. The receptors were sampled from an adult who was a healthcare worker with PCR-confirmed SARS-CoV-2 infection or an uninfected control (not recorded which). The CDR3 runs from the conserved cysteine through the conserved F or W. The order of the fields is V gene, clone size, J gene, D gene, CDR3 protein, CDR3 DNA. The D gene is left open where the match is weak. Rows may omit the clone size; those that give it use once, few, many or a size class.

v_gene: TRBV6-5
abundance: many
j_gene: TRBJ2-3
d_gene: TRBD1
CDR3aa: CASSPPGQGQDTQYF
CDR3nt: TGTGCCAGCAGTCCCCCCGGACAGGGTCAAGATACGCAGTATTTT

v_gene: TRBV7-2
abundance: .
j_gene: TRBJ2-4
d_gene: TRBD1
CDR3aa: CASSLFRRDRGPKNIQYF
CDR3nt: TGTGCCAGCAGCTTATTTCGCCGGGACAGGGGACCCAAAAACATTCAGTACTTC

v_gene: TRBV6-6
abundance: .
j_gene: TRBJ2-7
d_gene: .
CDR3aa: CASSYSIGSSYEQYF
CDR3nt: TGTGCCAGCAGTTACTCGATCGGATCATCCTACGAGCAGTACTTC

v_gene: TRBV25-1
abundance: once
j_gene: TRBJ2-7
d_gene: .
CDR3aa: CASSGGRVWNEQYF
CDR3nt: TGTGCCAGCAGTGGGGGAAGGGTATGGAACGAGCAGTACTTC

v_gene: TRBV20-1
abundance: many
j_gene: TRBJ2-4
d_gene: .
CDR3aa: CSARDLMGGAKNIQYF
CDR3nt: TGCAGTGCTAGAGATCTCATGGGGGGAGCCAAAAACATTCAGTACTTC

v_gene: TRBV29-1
abundance: many
j_gene: TRBJ1-2
d_gene: TRBD1
CDR3aa: CSVEDRGVGYTF
CDR3nt: TGCAGCGTTGAGGACAGGGGGGTTGGCTACACCTTC

v_gene: TRBV5-5
abundance: .
j_gene: TRBJ2-7
d_gene: .
CDR3aa: CASNLDTSSYEQYF
CDR3nt: TGTGCCAGCAACCTGGACACCAGCTCCTACGAGCAGTACTTC

v_gene: TRBV29-1
abundance: many
j_gene: TRBJ2-7
d_gene: TRBD2
CDR3aa: CSAVALAEFSYEQYF
CDR3nt: TGCAGCGCGGTAGCCCTAGCGGAGTTCTCCTACGAGCAGTACTTC

v_gene: TRBV5-1
abundance: many
j_gene: TRBJ2-3
d_gene: .
CDR3aa: CASSDDHPTDTQYF
CDR3nt: TGCGCCAGCAGCGACGACCACCCCACAGATACGCAGTATTTT

v_gene: TRBV10-3
abundance: many
j_gene: TRBJ2-1
d_gene: .
CDR3aa: CAIRAAAYNEQFF
CDR3nt: TGTGCCATCAGGGCCGCTGCCTACAATGAGCAGTTCTTC

v_gene: TRBV6-2/TRBV6-3
abundance: many
j_gene: TRBJ1-1
d_gene: .
CDR3aa: CASSPQGLEAFF
CDR3nt: TGTGCCAGCAGCCCCCAGGGACTTGAAGCTTTCTTT

v_gene: TRBV20-1
abundance: many
j_gene: TRBJ2-5
d_gene: .
CDR3aa: CSAKQGNGAQYF
CDR3nt: TGCAGTGCTAAACAGGGTAATGGGGCCCAGTACTTC

v_gene: TRBV12-3/TRBV12-4
abundance: many
j_gene: TRBJ1-2
d_gene: .
CDR3aa: CASSFSNYGYTF
CDR3nt: TGTGCCAGCAGTTTTTCCAACTATGGCTACACCTTC

v_gene: TRBV11-2
abundance: .
j_gene: TRBJ1-4
d_gene: TRBD1
CDR3aa: CASSPSTGWTGGEKLFF
CDR3nt: TGTGCCAGCAGCCCCAGCACGGGTTGGACAGGGGGCGAAAAACTGTTTTTT

v_gene: TRBV2
abundance: many
j_gene: TRBJ2-7
d_gene: .
CDR3aa: CASSGGEMREQYF
CDR3nt: TGTGCCAGCAGTGGGGGGGAGATGCGGGAGCAGTACTTC

v_gene: TRBV29-1
abundance: .
j_gene: TRBJ2-5
d_gene: TRBD2
CDR3aa: CSAATSEETQYF
CDR3nt: TGCAGCGCGGCGACTAGCGAAGAGACCCAGTACTTC

v_gene: TRBV11-2
abundance: many
j_gene: TRBJ2-7
d_gene: TRBD2
CDR3aa: CASSLDLGSGRAYEQYF
CDR3nt: TGTGCCAGCAGCTTAGACCTTGGTTCCGGGAGGGCCTACGAGCAGTACTTC

v_gene: TRBV28
abundance: .
j_gene: TRBJ2-1
d_gene: .
CDR3aa: CASSLAARNEQFF
CDR3nt: TGTGCCAGCAGCTTAGCAGCTCGCAATGAGCAGTTCTTC

v_gene: TRBV28
abundance: many
j_gene: TRBJ1-2
d_gene: TRBD1
CDR3aa: CASSLPGGYYGYTF
CDR3nt: TGTGCCAGCAGTTTACCAGGGGGCTACTATGGCTACACCTTC

v_gene: TRBV20-1
abundance: many
j_gene: TRBJ1-2
d_gene: .
CDR3aa: CSARETKFSQNYGYTF
CDR3nt: TGCAGTGCTAGAGAGACGAAATTCTCGCAAAACTATGGCTACACCTTC

v_gene: TRBV6-5
abundance: many
j_gene: TRBJ2-7
d_gene: .
CDR3aa: CASSYRRGPYEQYF
CDR3nt: TGTGCCAGCAGTTACCGCAGGGGTCCCTACGAGCAGTACTTC

v_gene: TRBV28
abundance: many
j_gene: TRBJ2-2
d_gene: .
CDR3aa: CASSPRRSGELFF
CDR3nt: TGTGCCAGCAGTCCTAGGCGTTCCGGGGAGCTGTTTTTT

v_gene: TRBV7-2
abundance: .
j_gene: TRBJ2-7
d_gene: .
CDR3aa: CASSLGTPIYEQYF
CDR3nt: TGTGCCAGCAGCTTGGGGACACCGATCTACGAGCAGTACTTC

v_gene: TRBV5-6
abundance: many
j_gene: TRBJ1-1
d_gene: TRBD1
CDR3aa: CASSWDSNTEAFF
CDR3nt: TGTGCCAGCAGCTGGGACAGTAACACTGAAGCTTTCTTT

v_gene: TRBV6-2/TRBV6-3
abundance: .
j_gene: TRBJ2-3
d_gene: .
CDR3aa: CASRGLGVADTQYF
CDR3nt: TGTGCCAGCAGGGGCTTGGGGGTGGCAGATACGCAGTATTTT

v_gene: TRBV28
abundance: .
j_gene: TRBJ2-3
d_gene: .
CDR3aa: CASSRPAADTQYF
CDR3nt: TGTGCCAGCAGCCGCCCGGCGGCAGATACGCAGTATTTT

v_gene: TRBV4-3
abundance: many
j_gene: TRBJ2-1
d_gene: TRBD1
CDR3aa: CASSQDYGQGGYNEQFF
CDR3nt: TGCGCCAGCAGCCAAGATTATGGACAGGGGGGGTACAATGAGCAGTTCTTC

v_gene: TRBV19
abundance: many
j_gene: TRBJ2-7
d_gene: TRBD1
CDR3aa: CASSPTGGYEQYF
CDR3nt: TGTGCCAGTAGTCCTACAGGGGGCTACGAGCAGTACTTC

v_gene: TRBV20-1
abundance: many
j_gene: TRBJ2-2
d_gene: .
CDR3aa: CSASKTSGELFF
CDR3nt: TGCAGTGCTAGTAAGACTTCGGGGGAGCTGTTTTTT

v_gene: TRBV6-1
abundance: many
j_gene: TRBJ1-5
d_gene: .
CDR3aa: CASSVQGRNSNQPQHF
CDR3nt: TGTGCCAGCAGTGTACAGGGTCGTAATAGCAATCAGCCCCAGCATTTT

v_gene: TRBV20-1
abundance: many
j_gene: TRBJ1-1
d_gene: TRBD1
CDR3aa: CSARSTGGGPILNTEAFF
CDR3nt: TGCAGTGCTAGATCGACAGGGGGCGGACCCATACTGAACACTGAAGCTTTCTTT

v_gene: TRBV5-6
abundance: many
j_gene: TRBJ1-5
d_gene: .
CDR3aa: CASSNTEPNRGSNQPQHF
CDR3nt: TGTGCCAGCAGCAATACAGAACCCAATAGGGGTAGCAATCAGCCCCAGCATTTT

v_gene: TRBV25-1
abundance: many
j_gene: TRBJ1-6
d_gene: TRBD1
CDR3aa: CASSEQQGALGNSPLHF
CDR3nt: TGTGCCAGCAGTGAACAACAGGGGGCATTGGGTAATTCACCCCTCCACTTT

v_gene: TRBV2
abundance: many
j_gene: TRBJ2-1
d_gene: TRBD2
CDR3aa: CASSDRTSGINEQFF
CDR3nt: TGTGCCAGCAGTGATCGGACTAGTGGGATTAATGAGCAGTTCTTC

v_gene: TRBV6-2/TRBV6-3
abundance: .
j_gene: TRBJ2-1
d_gene: TRBD2
CDR3aa: CASSHGLGSYNEQFF
CDR3nt: TGTGCCAGCAGTCACGGACTAGGATCCTACAATGAGCAGTTCTTC

v_gene: TRBV28
abundance: many
j_gene: TRBJ1-1
d_gene: .
CDR3aa: CASGLIETEAFF
CDR3nt: TGTGCCAGCGGTCTTATTGAAACTGAAGCTTTCTTT

v_gene: TRBV7-9
abundance: many
j_gene: TRBJ1-1
d_gene: .
CDR3aa: CASSQGFAEAFF
CDR3nt: TGTGCCAGCAGCCAGGGCTTTGCTGAAGCTTTCTTT

v_gene: TRBV2
abundance: many
j_gene: TRBJ1-5
d_gene: .
CDR3aa: CASTLGGTGNQPQHF
CDR3nt: TGTGCCAGCACCCTGGGGGGTACGGGCAATCAGCCCCAGCATTTT

v_gene: TRBV27
abundance: .
j_gene: TRBJ1-1
d_gene: .
CDR3aa: CASSLANTEAFF
CDR3nt: TGTGCCAGCAGTTTAGCCAACACTGAAGCTTTCTTT

v_gene: TRBV20-1
abundance: many
j_gene: TRBJ1-1
d_gene: .
CDR3aa: CSAREGRGAFF
CDR3nt: TGCAGTGCTAGAGAGGGCAGAGGAGCTTTCTTT

v_gene: TRBV10-1
abundance: many
j_gene: TRBJ2-7
d_gene: TRBD2
CDR3aa: CASSPLAGRF
CDR3nt: TGCGCCAGCAGCCCCCTAGCGGGCCGCTTC

v_gene: TRBV28
abundance: many
j_gene: TRBJ2-3
d_gene: .
CDR3aa: CASSLAGSTDTQYF
CDR3nt: TGTGCCAGCAGTTTAGCGGGGAGCACAGATACGCAGTATTTT

v_gene: TRBV20-1
abundance: many
j_gene: TRBJ1-4
d_gene: .
CDR3aa: CSARIGQLEKLFF
CDR3nt: TGCAGTGCTAGAATAGGACAGCTTGAAAAACTGTTTTTT

v_gene: TRBV4-2
abundance: .
j_gene: TRBJ1-2
d_gene: .
CDR3aa: CASSQGKGGTPKGYTF
CDR3nt: TGTGCCAGCAGCCAAGGAAAGGGCGGAACGCCAAAGGGCTACACCTTC

v_gene: TRBV7-2
abundance: many
j_gene: TRBJ2-5
d_gene: .
CDR3aa: CASSLDSGSSMRNWETQYF
CDR3nt: TGTGCCAGCAGCTTAGATTCAGGGAGTTCTATGAGGAATTGGGAGACCCAGTACTTC

v_gene: TRBV20-1
abundance: many
j_gene: TRBJ2-1
d_gene: TRBD2
CDR3aa: CSASTTGGLENEQFF
CDR3nt: TGCAGTGCTAGTACGACGGGGGGGTTGGAGAATGAGCAGTTCTTC

v_gene: TRBV7-2
abundance: many
j_gene: TRBJ1-1
d_gene: TRBD1
CDR3aa: CASSVRGQTEAFF
CDR3nt: TGTGCCAGCAGCGTCAGGGGGCAGACTGAAGCTTTCTTT

v_gene: TRBV28
abundance: few
j_gene: TRBJ1-2
d_gene: .
CDR3aa: CASDTTGLTSHYGYTF
CDR3nt: TGTGCCAGCGATACGACAGGTCTCACCTCCCATTATGGCTACACCTTC

v_gene: TRBV28
abundance: many
j_gene: TRBJ2-7
d_gene: .
CDR3aa: CASQRPGSSYEQYF
CDR3nt: TGTGCCAGCCAACGCCCGGGGAGCTCCTACGAGCAGTACTTC

v_gene: TRBV2
abundance: many
j_gene: TRBJ1-2
d_gene: TRBD1
CDR3aa: CASSSDRLNYGYTF
CDR3nt: TGTGCCAGCAGTTCGGACAGGCTTAACTATGGCTACACCTTC

v_gene: TRBV3-1
abundance: many
j_gene: TRBJ1-5
d_gene: .
CDR3aa: CASSQVSNQPQHF
CDR3nt: TGTGCCAGCAGCCAAGTGAGCAATCAGCCCCAGCATTTT

v_gene: TRBV5-6
abundance: many
j_gene: TRBJ2-1
d_gene: TRBD1
CDR3aa: CASSLAGQGRFEQFF
CDR3nt: TGTGCCAGCAGCTTGGCCGGACAGGGGAGATTTGAGCAGTTCTTC

v_gene: TRBV28
abundance: .
j_gene: TRBJ2-7
d_gene: .
CDR3aa: CASSSQGTHEQYF
CDR3nt: TGTGCCAGCAGTTCACAGGGAACCCACGAGCAGTACTTC

v_gene: TRBV6-5
abundance: many
j_gene: TRBJ2-7
d_gene: TRBD1
CDR3aa: CASSKTGGITYEQYF
CDR3nt: TGTGCCAGCAGTAAGACAGGGGGCATCACCTACGAGCAGTACTTC

v_gene: TRBV15
abundance: many
j_gene: TRBJ2-3
d_gene: TRBD1
CDR3aa: CATNPGTGLTDTQYF
CDR3nt: TGTGCCACCAACCCCGGGACAGGGCTCACAGATACGCAGTATTTT

v_gene: TRBV7-8
abundance: few
j_gene: TRBJ2-4
d_gene: .
CDR3aa: CASSLAGPSKNIQYF
CDR3nt: TGTGCCAGCAGCTTAGCCGGACCTTCCAAAAACATTCAGTACTTC